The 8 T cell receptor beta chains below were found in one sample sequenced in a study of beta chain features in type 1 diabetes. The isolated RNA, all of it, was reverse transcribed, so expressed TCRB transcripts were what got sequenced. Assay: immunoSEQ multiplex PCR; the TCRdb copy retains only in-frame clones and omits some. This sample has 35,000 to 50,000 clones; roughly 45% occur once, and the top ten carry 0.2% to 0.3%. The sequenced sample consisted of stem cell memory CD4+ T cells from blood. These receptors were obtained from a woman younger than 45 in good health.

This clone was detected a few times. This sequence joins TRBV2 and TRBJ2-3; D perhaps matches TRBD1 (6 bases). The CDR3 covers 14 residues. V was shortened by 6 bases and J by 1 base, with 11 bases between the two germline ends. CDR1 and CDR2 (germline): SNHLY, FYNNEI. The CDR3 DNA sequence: TGTGCCAGCAGGCAGACAGGCGGCACAGATACGCAGTATTTT. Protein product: CASRQTGGTDTQYF.

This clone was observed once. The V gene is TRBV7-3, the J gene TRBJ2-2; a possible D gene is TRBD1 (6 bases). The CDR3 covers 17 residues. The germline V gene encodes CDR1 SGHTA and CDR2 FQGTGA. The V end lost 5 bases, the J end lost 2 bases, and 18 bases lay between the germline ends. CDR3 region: CASSTQRTETNTGELFF. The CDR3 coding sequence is TGTGCCAGCAGCACGCAGAGGACAGAAACCAACACCGGGGAGCTGTTTTTT. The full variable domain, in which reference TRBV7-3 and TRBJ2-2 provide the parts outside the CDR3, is GAGVSQTPSNKVTEKGKYVELRCDPISGHTALYWYRQSLGQGPEFLIYFQGTGAADDSGLPNDRFFAVRPEGSVSTLKIQRTERGDSAVYLCASSTQRTETNTGELFFGEGSRLTVL.

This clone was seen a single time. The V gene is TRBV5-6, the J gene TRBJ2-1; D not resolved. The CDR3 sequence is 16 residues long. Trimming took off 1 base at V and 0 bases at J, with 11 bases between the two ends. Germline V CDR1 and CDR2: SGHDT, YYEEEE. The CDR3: CASSLTIPGSYNEQFF. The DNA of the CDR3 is TGTGCCAGCAGCTTGACGATCCCGGGCTCCTACAATGAGCAGTTCTTC. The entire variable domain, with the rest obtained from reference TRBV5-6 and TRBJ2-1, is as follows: DAGVTQSPTHLIKTRGQQVTLRCSPKSGHDTVSWYQQALGQGPQFIFQYYEEEERQRGNFPDRFSGHQFPNYSSELNVNALLLGDSALYLCASSLTIPGSYNEQFFGPGTRLTVL.

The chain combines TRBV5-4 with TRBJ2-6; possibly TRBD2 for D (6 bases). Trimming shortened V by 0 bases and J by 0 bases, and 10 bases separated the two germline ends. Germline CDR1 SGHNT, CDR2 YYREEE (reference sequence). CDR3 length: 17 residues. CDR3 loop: CASSLGAGNSGANVLTF. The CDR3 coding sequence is TGTGCCAGCAGCTTGGGGGCGGGAAACTCTGGGGCCAACGTCCTGACTTTC.

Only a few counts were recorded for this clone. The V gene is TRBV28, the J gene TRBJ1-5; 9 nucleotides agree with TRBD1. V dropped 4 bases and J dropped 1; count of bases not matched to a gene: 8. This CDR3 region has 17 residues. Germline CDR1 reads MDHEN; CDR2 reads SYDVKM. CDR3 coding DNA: TGTGCCAGCAGTTCCCACCCGGGACAGGGAAGCAATCAGCCCCAGCATTTT. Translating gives CASSSHPGQGSNQPQHF.

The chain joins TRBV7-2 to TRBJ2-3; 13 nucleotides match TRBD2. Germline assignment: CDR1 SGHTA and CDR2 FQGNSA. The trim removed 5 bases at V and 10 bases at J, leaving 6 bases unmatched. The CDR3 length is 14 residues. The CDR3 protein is CASSETTSGRPQYF. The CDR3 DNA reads TGTGCCAGCAGCGAAACGACTAGCGGGAGGCCGCAGTATTTT. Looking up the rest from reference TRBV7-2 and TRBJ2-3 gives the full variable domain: GAGVSQSPSNKVTEKGKDVELRCDPISGHTALYWYRQSLGQGLEFLIYFQGNSAPDKSGLPSDRFSAERTGGSVSTLTIQRTQQEDSAVYLCASSETTSGRPQYFGPGTRLTVL.

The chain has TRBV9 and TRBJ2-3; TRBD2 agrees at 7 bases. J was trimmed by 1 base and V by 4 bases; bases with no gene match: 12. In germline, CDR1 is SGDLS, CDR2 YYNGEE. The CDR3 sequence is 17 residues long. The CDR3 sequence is CASSLSSREWGTDTQYF. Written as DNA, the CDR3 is TGTGCCAGCAGCCTTAGCTCGCGGGAGTGGGGCACAGATACGCAGTATTTT.

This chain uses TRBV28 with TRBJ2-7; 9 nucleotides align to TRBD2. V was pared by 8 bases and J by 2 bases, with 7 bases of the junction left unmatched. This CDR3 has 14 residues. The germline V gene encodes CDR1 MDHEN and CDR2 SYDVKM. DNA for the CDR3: TGTGCCAGCTCGTACCTAGCGGGGACCTACGAGCAGTACTTC. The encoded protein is CASSYLAGTYEQYF. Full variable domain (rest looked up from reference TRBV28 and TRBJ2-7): DVKVTQSSRYLVKRTGEKVFLECVQDMDHENMFWYRQDPGLGLRLIYFSYDVKMKEKGDIPEGYSVSREKKERFSLILESASTNQTSMYLCASSYLAGTYEQYFGPGTRLTVT.